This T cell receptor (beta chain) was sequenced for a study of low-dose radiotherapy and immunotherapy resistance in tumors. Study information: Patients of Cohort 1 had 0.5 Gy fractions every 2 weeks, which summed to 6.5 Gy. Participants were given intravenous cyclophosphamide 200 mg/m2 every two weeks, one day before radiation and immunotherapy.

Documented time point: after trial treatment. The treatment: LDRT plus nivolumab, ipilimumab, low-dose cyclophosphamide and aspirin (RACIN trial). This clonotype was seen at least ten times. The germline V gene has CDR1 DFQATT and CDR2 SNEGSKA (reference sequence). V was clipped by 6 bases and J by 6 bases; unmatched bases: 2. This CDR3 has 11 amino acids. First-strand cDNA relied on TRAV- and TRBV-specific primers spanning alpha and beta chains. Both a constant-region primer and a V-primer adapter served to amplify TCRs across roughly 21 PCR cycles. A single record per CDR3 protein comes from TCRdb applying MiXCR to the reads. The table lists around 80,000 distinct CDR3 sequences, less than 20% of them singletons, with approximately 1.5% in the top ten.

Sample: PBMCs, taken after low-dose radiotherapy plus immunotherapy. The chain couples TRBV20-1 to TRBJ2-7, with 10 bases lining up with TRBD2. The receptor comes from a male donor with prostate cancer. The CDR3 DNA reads TGCAGTGCCCTAGCGGGAGTCGAGCAGTACTTC. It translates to CSALAGVEQYF.